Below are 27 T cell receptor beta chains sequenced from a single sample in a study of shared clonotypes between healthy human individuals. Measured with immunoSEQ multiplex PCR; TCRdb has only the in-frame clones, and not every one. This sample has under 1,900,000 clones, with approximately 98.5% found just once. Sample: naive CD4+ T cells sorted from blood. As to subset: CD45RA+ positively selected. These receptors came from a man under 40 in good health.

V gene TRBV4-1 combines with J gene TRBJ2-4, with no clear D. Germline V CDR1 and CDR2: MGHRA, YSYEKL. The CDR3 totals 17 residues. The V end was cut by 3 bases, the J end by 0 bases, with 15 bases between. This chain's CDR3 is CASSQIGRELAKNIQYF. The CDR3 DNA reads TGCGCCAGCAGCCAGATCGGCCGAGAACTAGCCAAAAACATTCAGTACTTC.

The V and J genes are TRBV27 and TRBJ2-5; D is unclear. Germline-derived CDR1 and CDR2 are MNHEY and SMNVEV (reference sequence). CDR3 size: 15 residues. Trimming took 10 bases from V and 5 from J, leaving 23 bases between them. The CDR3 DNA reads TGTGCCACCAAGGTCGTCGACCCCGTTAAGGAGACCCAGTACTTC. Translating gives CATKVVDPVKETQYF.

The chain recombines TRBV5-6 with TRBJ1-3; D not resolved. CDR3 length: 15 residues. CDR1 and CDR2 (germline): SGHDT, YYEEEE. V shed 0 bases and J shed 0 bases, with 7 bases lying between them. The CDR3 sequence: CASSLGRFSGNTIYF. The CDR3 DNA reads TGTGCCAGCAGCTTGGGACGGTTCTCTGGAAACACCATATATTTT.

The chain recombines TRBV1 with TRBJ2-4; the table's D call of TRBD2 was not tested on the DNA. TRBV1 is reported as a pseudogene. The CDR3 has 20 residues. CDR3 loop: CTSSQDPLLAGGPYQNIQYF. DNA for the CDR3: TGCACCAGCAGCCAAGATCCCCTACTAGCGGGAGGGCCTTATCAAAACATTCAGTACTTC.

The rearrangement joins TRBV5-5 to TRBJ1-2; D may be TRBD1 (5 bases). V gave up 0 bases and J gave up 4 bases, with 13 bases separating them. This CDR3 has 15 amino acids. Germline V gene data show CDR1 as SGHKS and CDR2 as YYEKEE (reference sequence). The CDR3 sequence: CASSLASGGTYGYTF. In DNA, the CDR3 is TGTGCCAGCAGCTTGGCCTCGGGGGGTACCTATGGCTACACCTTC.

CDR3 DNA: TGTGCCAGCACCCAGAGTCCCACAGATACGCAGTATTTT. Its translation: CASTQSPTDTQYF. The V and J genes are TRBV7-2 and TRBJ2-3; D is unclear. This CDR3 contains 13 residues. V lost 7 bases and J lost 2, with 10 bases in between. CDR1 SGHTA and CDR2 FQGNSA come from the germline V gene.

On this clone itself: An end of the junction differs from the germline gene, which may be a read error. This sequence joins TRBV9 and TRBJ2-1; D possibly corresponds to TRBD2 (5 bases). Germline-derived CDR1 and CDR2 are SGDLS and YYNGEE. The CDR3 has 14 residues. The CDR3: CASSVVDFANGQFF. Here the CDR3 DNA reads TGTGCCAGCAGCGTAGTGGACTTCGCAAATGGGCAGTTCTTC. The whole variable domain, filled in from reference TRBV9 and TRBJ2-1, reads DSGVTQTPKHLITATGQRVTLRCSPRSGDLSVYWYQQSLDQGLQFLIQYYNGEERAKGNILERFSAQQFPDLHSELNLSSLELGDSALYFCASSVVDFANGQFFGPGTRLTVL.

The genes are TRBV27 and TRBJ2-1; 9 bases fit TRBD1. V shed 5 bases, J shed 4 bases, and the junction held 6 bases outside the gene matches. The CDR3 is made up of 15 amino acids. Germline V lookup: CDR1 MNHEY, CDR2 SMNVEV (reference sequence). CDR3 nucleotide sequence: TGTGCCAGCAGTACCTACAGGGGGCAGTACAATGAGCAGTTCTTC. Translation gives CASSTYRGQYNEQFF.

CDR3 loop: CASSPLGISSTDTQYF. The CDR3 DNA is TGTGCCAGCTCACCATTGGGCATATCTAGCACAGATACGCAGTATTTT. The gene calls are TRBV18 and TRBJ2-3, with D uncertain. CDR1 is KGHSH, CDR2 LQKENI, per germline. The CDR3 totals 16 residues. Trimming cost V 2 bases and J 0 bases, with 12 bases left between them. Combining the CDR3 with reference TRBV18 and TRBJ2-3 gives the whole variable domain NAGVMQNPRHLVRRRGQEARLRCSPMKGHSHVYWYRQLPEEGLKFMVYLQKENIIDESGMPKERFSAEFPKEGPSILRIQQVVRGDSAAYFCASSPLGISSTDTQYFGPGTRLTVL.

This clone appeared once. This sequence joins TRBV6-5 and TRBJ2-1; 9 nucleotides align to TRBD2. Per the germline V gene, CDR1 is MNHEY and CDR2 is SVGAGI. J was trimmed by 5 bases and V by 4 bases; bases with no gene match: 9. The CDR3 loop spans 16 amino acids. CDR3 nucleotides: TGTGCCAGCAGTTCAGCGTTGGCTAGCGGGAACAATGAGCAGTTCTTC. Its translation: CASSSALASGNNEQFF.

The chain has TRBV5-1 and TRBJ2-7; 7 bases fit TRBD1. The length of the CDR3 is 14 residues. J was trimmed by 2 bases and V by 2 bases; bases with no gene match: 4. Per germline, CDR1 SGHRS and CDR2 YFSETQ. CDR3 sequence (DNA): TGCGCCAGCAGCTTACTTACAGGGGCCTACGAGCAGTACTTC. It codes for CASSLLTGAYEQYF.

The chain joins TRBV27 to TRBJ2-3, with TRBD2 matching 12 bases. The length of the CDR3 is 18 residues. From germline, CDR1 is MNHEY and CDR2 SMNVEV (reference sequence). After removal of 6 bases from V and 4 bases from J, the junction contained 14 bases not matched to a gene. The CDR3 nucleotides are TGTGCCAGCAGACCATGGGCTAGCGGGAGGGCTGGTTCAGATACGCAGTATTTT. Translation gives CASRPWASGRAGSDTQYF.

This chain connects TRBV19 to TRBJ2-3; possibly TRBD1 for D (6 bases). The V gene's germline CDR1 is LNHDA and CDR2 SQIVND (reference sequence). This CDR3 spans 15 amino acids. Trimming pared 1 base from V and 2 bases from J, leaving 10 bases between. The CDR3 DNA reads TGTGCCAGTAGTATAGGTCCAGGGGACACAGATACGCAGTATTTT. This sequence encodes CASSIGPGDTDTQYF.

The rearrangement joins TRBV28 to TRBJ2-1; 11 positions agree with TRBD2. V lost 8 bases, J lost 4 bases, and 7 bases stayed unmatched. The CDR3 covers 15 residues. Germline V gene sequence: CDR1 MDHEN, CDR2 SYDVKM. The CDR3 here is CASRGLAGRYNEQFF. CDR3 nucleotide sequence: TGTGCCAGCCGAGGACTAGCGGGCAGATACAATGAGCAGTTCTTC.

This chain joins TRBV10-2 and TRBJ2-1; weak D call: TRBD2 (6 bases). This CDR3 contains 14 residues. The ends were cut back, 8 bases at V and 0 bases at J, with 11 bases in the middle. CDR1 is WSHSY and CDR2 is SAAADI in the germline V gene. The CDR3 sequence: CASLIAASYNEQFF. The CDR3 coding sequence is TGCGCCAGCCTCATAGCGGCCTCCTACAATGAGCAGTTCTTC.

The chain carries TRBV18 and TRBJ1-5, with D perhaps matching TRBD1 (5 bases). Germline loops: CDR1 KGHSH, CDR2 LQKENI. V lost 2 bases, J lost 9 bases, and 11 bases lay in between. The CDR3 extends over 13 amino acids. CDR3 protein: CASSPDLGGPQHF. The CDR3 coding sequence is TGTGCCAGCTCACCAGACCTGGGGGGGCCCCAGCATTTT.

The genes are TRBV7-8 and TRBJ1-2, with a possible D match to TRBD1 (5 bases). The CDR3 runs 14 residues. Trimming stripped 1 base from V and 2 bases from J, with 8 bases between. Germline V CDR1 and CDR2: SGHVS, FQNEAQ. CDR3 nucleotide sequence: TGTGCCAGCAGCTTAGGAGGGACCAACTATGGCTACACCTTC. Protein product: CASSLGGTNYGYTF.

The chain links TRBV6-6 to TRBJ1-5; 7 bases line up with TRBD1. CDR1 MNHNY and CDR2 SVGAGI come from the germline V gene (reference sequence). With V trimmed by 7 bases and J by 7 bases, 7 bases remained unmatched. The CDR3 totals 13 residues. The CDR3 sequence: CASNTGVGQPQHF. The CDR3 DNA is TGTGCCAGCAACACAGGGGTTGGCCAGCCCCAGCATTTT.

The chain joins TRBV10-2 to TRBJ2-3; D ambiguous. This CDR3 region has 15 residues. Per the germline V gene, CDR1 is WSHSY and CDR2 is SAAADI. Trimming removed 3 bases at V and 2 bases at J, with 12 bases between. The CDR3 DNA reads TGCGCCAGCAGTGACTTAGGACCGTACACAGATACGCAGTATTTT. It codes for CASSDLGPYTDTQYF.

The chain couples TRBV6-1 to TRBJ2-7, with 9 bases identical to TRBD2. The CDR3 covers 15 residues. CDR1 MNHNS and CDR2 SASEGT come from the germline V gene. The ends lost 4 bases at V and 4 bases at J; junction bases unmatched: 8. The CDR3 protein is CASSALAGPVYEQYF. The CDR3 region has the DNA TGTGCCAGCAGTGCACTAGCGGGTCCGGTATACGAGCAGTACTTC.

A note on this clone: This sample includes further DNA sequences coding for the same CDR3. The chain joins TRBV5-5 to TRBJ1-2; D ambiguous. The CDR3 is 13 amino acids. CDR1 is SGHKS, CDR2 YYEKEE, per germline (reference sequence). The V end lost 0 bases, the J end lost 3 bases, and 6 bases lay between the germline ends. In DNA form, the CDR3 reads TGTGCCAGCAGCTTGGAAGGATACTATGGCTACACCTTC. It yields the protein CASSLEGYYGYTF.

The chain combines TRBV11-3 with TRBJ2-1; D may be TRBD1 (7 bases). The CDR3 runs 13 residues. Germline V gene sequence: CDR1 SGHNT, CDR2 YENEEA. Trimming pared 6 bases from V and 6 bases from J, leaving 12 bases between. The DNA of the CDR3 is TGTGCCAGCAGTAGACAGGGAGGCAATGAGCAGTTCTTC. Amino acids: CASSRQGGNEQFF. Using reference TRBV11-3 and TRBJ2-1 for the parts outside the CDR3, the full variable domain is EAGVVQSPRYKIIEKKQPVAFWCNPISGHNTLYWYLQNLGQGPELLIRYENEEAVDDSQLPKDRFSAERLKGVDSTLKIQPAELGDSAVYLCASSRQGGNEQFFGPGTRLTVL.

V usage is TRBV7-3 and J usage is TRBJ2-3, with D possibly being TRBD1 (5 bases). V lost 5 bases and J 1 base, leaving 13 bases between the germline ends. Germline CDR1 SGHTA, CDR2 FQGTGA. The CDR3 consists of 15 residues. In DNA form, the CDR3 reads TGTGCCAGCAGCCCCCAGGGAAGTCGCACAGATACGCAGTATTTT. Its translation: CASSPQGSRTDTQYF.

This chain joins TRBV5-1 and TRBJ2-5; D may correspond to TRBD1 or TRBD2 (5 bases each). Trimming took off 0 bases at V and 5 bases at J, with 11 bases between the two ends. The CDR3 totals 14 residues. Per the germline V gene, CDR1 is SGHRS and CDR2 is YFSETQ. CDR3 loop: CASSLAEGFETQYF. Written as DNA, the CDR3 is TGCGCCAGCAGCTTGGCAGAGGGGTTTGAGACCCAGTACTTC.

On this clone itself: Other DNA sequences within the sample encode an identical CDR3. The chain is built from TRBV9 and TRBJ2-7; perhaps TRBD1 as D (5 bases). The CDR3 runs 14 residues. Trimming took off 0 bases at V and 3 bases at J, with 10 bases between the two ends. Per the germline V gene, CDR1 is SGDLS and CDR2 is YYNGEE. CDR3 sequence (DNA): TGTGCCAGCAGCGTAGGTCAGGGTAACTACGAGCAGTACTTC. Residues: CASSVGQGNYEQYF. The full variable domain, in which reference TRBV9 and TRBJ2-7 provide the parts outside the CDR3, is DSGVTQTPKHLITATGQRVTLRCSPRSGDLSVYWYQQSLDQGLQFLIQYYNGEERAKGNILERFSAQQFPDLHSELNLSSLELGDSALYFCASSVGQGNYEQYFGPGTRLTVT.

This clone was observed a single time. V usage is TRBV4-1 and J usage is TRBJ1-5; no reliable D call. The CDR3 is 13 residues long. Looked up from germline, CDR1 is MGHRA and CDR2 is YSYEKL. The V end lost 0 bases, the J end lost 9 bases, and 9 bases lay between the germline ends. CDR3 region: CASSQETGRPQHF. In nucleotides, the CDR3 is TGCGCCAGCAGCCAAGAGACCGGGCGGCCCCAGCATTTT.

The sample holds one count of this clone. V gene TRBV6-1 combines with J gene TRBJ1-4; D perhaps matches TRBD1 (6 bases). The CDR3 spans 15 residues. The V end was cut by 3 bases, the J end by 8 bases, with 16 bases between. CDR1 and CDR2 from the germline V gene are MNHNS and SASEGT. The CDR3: CASSDPGEGGEKLFF. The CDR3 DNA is TGTGCCAGCAGTGACCCAGGGGAGGGAGGGGAAAAACTGTTTTTT.